This TCR beta chain comes out of a study of blood T cell repertoires in COVID-19. About the research overall: COVID-19 samples from acute and convalescent phases originated in the United States, Italy and Spain.

The V gene end was trimmed by 3 bases and the J gene end by 5 bases; junction bases not matched to a gene: 3. Germline lookup yields CDR1 MDHEN and CDR2 SYDVKM. This CDR3 spans 13 amino acids. The count of this clone is one. Per the authors' pipeline: Nucleated cell counts were estimated from reference gene primer amplification. Sequenced by immunoSEQ multiplex PCR; TCRdb stores in-frame clones only, minus some. D and trimming come from the DNA, and the V and J calls and clone size come from that table. Of around 270,000 clones listed, approximately 86% were seen once; the top ten hold about 5.2%. In Seattle, patients joined the study during active infection and were tracked longitudinally.

The clonotype comes from a woman in her sixties with COVID-19, enrolled during active disease. The sample consisted of peripheral blood. The rearrangement uses TRBV28 and TRBJ1-2; 7 bases agree with TRBD1. The CDR3 region is CASSFPGQYGYTF. CDR3 nucleotide sequence: TGTGCCAGCAGTTTCCCGGGACAGTATGGCTACACCTTC.